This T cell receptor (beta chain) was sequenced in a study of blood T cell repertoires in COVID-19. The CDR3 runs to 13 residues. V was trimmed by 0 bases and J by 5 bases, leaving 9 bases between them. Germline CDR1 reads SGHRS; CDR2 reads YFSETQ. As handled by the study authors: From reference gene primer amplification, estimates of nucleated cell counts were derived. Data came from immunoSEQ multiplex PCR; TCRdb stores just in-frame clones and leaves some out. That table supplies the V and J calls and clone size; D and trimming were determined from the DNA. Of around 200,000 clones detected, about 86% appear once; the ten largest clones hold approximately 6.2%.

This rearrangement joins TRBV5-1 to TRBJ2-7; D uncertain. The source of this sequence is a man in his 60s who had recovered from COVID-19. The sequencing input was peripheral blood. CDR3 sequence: CASSLGAENEQYF. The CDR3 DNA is TGCGCCAGCAGCTTGGGGGCCGAAAACGAGCAGTACTTC. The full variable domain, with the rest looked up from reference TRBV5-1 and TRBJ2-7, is KAGVTQTPRYLIKTRGQQVTLSCSPISGHRSVSWYQQTPGQGLQFLFEYFSETQRNKGNFPGRFSGRQFSNSRSEMNVSTLELGDSALYLCASSLGAENEQYFGPGTRLTVT.